These 27 T cell receptor beta chains share one sample of origin, sequenced in a study of blood T cell repertoires in COVID-19. Sequencing used immunoSEQ multiplex PCR; TCRdb keeps in-frame clones, though not all of them. The sample includes approximately 23,000 clones, 90% seen only once; the top ten take roughly 2.6%. The specimen was peripheral blood. The receptor source for this set is a man aged 70-80 years with acute or convalescent COVID-19.

The chain combines TRBV28 with TRBJ1-4, with D unclear. The CDR3 runs to 15 residues. With 5 bases removed from V and 8 bases from J, the gap between germline ends came to 18 bases. Germline CDR1 is MDHEN and CDR2 is SYDVKM. This chain's CDR3 is CASSPGFVGREKLFF. The DNA of the CDR3 is TGTGCCAGCAGTCCCGGGTTTGTAGGTCGGGAAAAACTGTTTTTT.

In DNA form, the CDR3 reads TGTGCCAGCAGCTTAGGGAGAAACACCGGGGAGCTGTTTTTT. Its protein is CASSLGRNTGELFF. The gene calls are TRBV7-3 and TRBJ2-2, with a weak D call TRBD2 (5 bases). The V gene lost 2 bases and the J gene lost 2 bases, with 6 bases spanning the gap. The CDR3 is made up of 14 amino acids. In germline, CDR1 is SGHTA, CDR2 FQGTGA.

This clone was seen a handful of times. V gene TRBV6-4 combines with J gene TRBJ1-6; D gene ambiguous. V was pared by 6 bases and J by 13 bases, with 4 bases between. Germline V gives CDR1 MRHNA, CDR2 SNTAGT. The CDR3 covers 9 residues. The CDR3 DNA sequence: TGTGCCAGCAGCACTCCCCTCCACTTT. This codes for CASSTPLHF.

The chain couples TRBV20-1 to TRBJ1-4; TRBD1 matches 9 bases. V gave up 3 bases and J gave up 8 bases; unmatched junction bases: 10. The CDR3 contains 15 residues. Germline assignment: CDR1 DFQATT and CDR2 SNEGSKA (reference sequence). CDR3 sequence reads: CSASPPGQGREKLFF. CDR3 DNA: TGCAGTGCTAGTCCCCCGGGACAGGGACGAGAAAAACTGTTTTTT.

This chain uses TRBV18 with TRBJ2-7, with D possibly matching TRBD1 (5 bases). Germline CDR1 KGHSH, CDR2 LQKENI. Trimming removed 6 bases from V and 6 bases from J, with 15 bases in between. This CDR3 comprises 13 residues. CDR3 protein: CASSSAGQVEQYF. The DNA of the CDR3 is TGTGCCAGCTCGTCGGCAGGGCAGGTCGAGCAGTACTTC.

The chain combines TRBV7-2 with TRBJ1-5; 10 bases are a match to TRBD1. Germline V gives CDR1 SGHTA, CDR2 FQGNSA. Trimming cost V 7 bases and J 6 bases; bases outside gene matches: 6. CDR3 size: 14 residues. The CDR3 DNA is TGTGCCAGCAACTCCGGGACAGGGGTTCAGCCCCAGCATTTT. Its translation: CASNSGTGVQPQHF.

This clone was seen a single time. J is TRBJ1-4 and V is TRBV28; no reliable D call. Per the germline V gene, CDR1 is MDHEN and CDR2 is SYDVKM. Trimming removed 5 bases at V and 8 bases at J, with 21 bases between. This CDR3 has 16 amino acids. In DNA, the CDR3 is TGTGCCAGCAGTCCCTCGGCCCTTTCCCCGGGGGAAAAACTGTTTTTT. Protein: CASSPSALSPGEKLFF.

This chain uses TRBV6-1 with TRBJ1-5, with 9 bases aligning to TRBD1. The CDR3 has 16 amino acids. CDR1 MNHNS and CDR2 SASEGT come from the germline V gene. Trimming took 3 bases from V and 5 from J; bases not matched to a gene: 8. In DNA, the CDR3 is TGTGCCAGCAGTGAGTTTGGGACAGGGAACGATCAGCCCCAGCATTTT. Protein: CASSEFGTGNDQPQHF.

This chain links TRBV19 with TRBJ1-2, with D possibly matching TRBD1 (5 bases). CDR3 length: 12 amino acids. V was pared by 4 bases and J by 8 bases, with 11 bases between. The V gene's germline CDR1 is LNHDA and CDR2 SQIVND (reference sequence). The CDR3 nucleotides are TGTGCCAGTAGTACGCAGGGTTTCGGCTACACCTTC. Its protein is CASSTQGFGYTF.

The chain recombines TRBV2 with TRBJ2-1, with 8 bases aligning to TRBD2. Germline values: CDR1 SNHLY, CDR2 FYNNEI. The CDR3 is made up of 15 amino acids. After removal of 7 bases from V and 0 bases from J, the junction contained 5 bases not matched to a gene. The CDR3 DNA reads as TGTGCCAGCACGGGGGGGGGAAGCTCCTACAATGAGCAGTTCTTC. Residues: CASTGGGSSYNEQFF.

This chain joins TRBV19 and TRBJ2-7; TRBD2 might be the D (6 bases). Germline assignment: CDR1 LNHDA and CDR2 SQIVND (reference sequence). Trimming cost V 3 bases and J 5 bases, with 17 bases left between them. The CDR3 is 15 amino acids. The CDR3 nucleotides are TGTGCCAGTAGTATGTACAGCGGGCCGCCCAACGAGCAGTACTTC. Translated, it gives CASSMYSGPPNEQYF.

The chain employs TRBV2 and TRBJ1-1, with 9 bases identical to TRBD1. CDR3 length equals 12 residues. V shed 11 bases, J shed 11 bases, and the junction held 12 bases outside the gene matches. Germline values: CDR1 SNHLY, CDR2 FYNNEI. The CDR3 here is CAPAEDRGLAFF. CDR3 nucleotide sequence: TGTGCCCCAGCAGAGGACAGGGGATTGGCTTTCTTT.

The chain has TRBV4-1 and TRBJ1-4; TRBD1 agrees at 8 bases. With 3 bases clipped from V and 8 bases from J, the junction kept 5 bases outside the gene matches. Germline V CDR1 and CDR2: MGHRA, YSYEKL. The CDR3 spans 14 residues. In DNA form, the CDR3 reads TGCGCCAGCAGCCAGGACAGGGTAGGCGAAAAACTGTTTTTT. Translated, it gives CASSQDRVGEKLFF.

This chain links TRBV7-9 with TRBJ1-1, with D possibly TRBD1 on 5 matching bases. The V and J ends lost 5 bases and 4 bases respectively, with 14 bases between them. The CDR3 is 14 amino acids. Germline CDR1 reads SEHNR; CDR2 reads FQNEAQ (reference sequence). The CDR3 protein is CASSEEGVGTEAFF. CDR3 nucleotides: TGTGCCAGCAGCGAGGAAGGGGTCGGCACTGAAGCTTTCTTT.

Here the CDR3 DNA reads TGTGCCAGCTCACTTTTCAACCATAGAGATTCACCCCTCCACTTT. Protein sequence: CASSLFNHRDSPLHF. V and J are TRBV18 and TRBJ1-6, with D uncertain. The CDR3 has 15 amino acids. V was trimmed by 4 bases and J by 8 bases, leaving 15 bases between them. Germline-derived CDR1 and CDR2 are KGHSH and LQKENI.

The chain couples TRBV10-3 to TRBJ2-2, with D possibly TRBD2 on 6 matching bases. V was pared by 11 bases and J by 3 bases, with 19 bases between. CDR1 is ENHRY and CDR2 is SYGVKD in the germline V gene. The CDR3 length is 15 residues. The chain's CDR3 is CASRPAGGYTGELFF. CDR3 DNA sequence: TGTGCCTCTCGGCCCGCTGGAGGGTACACCGGGGAGCTGTTTTTT.

Details on this clone: A read error may account for a junction end that differs from germline. The chain combines TRBV11-2 with TRBJ2-7; 7 bases agree with TRBD1. The CDR3 totals 14 residues. The germline gives CDR1 SGHAT, CDR2 FQNNGV. This CDR3 reads CASSLDREYYEQYF. The CDR3 DNA reads as TGTGCCAGCAGCCTAGACAGGGAATACTACGAGCAGTACTTC.

J is TRBJ2-7 and V is TRBV5-4; 8 bases map to TRBD1. The V gene's germline CDR1 is SGHNT and CDR2 YYREEE (reference sequence). Unmatched junction bases numbered 5, after V lost 5 bases and J lost 1 base. The CDR3 is made up of 14 amino acids. The CDR3 nucleotides read TGTGCCAGCAGGCCGGACAGGGCTTCCTACGAGCAGTACTTC. Protein sequence: CASRPDRASYEQYF.

The rearrangement joins TRBV11-2 to TRBJ2-7; 10 positions agree with TRBD2. From germline, CDR1 is SGHAT and CDR2 FQNNGV. The CDR3 consists of 15 residues. The ends lost 6 bases at V and 2 bases at J; junction bases unmatched: 7. CDR3 bases: TGTGCCAGCAGTTCTAGCGGGAGTGGTACCTACGAGCAGTACTTC. Translated, it gives CASSSSGSGTYEQYF. The variable domain in full, with the rest retrieved from reference TRBV11-2 and TRBJ2-7, is EAGVAQSPRYKIIEKRQSVAFWCNPISGHATLYWYQQILGQGPKLLIQFQNNGVVDDSQLPKDRFSAERLKGVDSTLKIQPAKLEDSAVYLCASSSSGSGTYEQYFGPGTRLTVT.

Here the CDR3 DNA reads TGTGCCACCAGCAGGGAGACAGCCGGTGGGACCCAGTACTTC. This codes for CATSRETAGGTQYF. The genes are TRBV15 and TRBJ2-5, with D tentatively TRBD1 (5 bases). Trimming took 3 bases from V and 7 from J, leaving 15 bases between them. The V gene's germline CDR1 is LNHNV and CDR2 YYDKDF (reference sequence). The CDR3 sequence is 14 residues long.

The rearrangement links TRBV5-7 to TRBJ1-3; D is uncertain. TRBV5-7 is annotated as an ORF whose role is uncertain. This CDR3 has 16 amino acids. V was pared by 1 base and J by 3 bases, with 14 bases between. The CDR3 bases are TGTGCCAGCAGCTTGTTGTCGGACTGCAGTGGAAACACCATATATTTT. This translates into CASSLLSDCSGNTIYF.

This clone came up once. V is TRBV7-3 and J is TRBJ2-2, with D tentatively TRBD2 (6 bases). The CDR3 loop spans 16 amino acids. The germline V and J ends were trimmed by 5 bases and 0 bases, with 13 bases remaining between them. Per the germline V gene, CDR1 is SGHTA and CDR2 is FQGTGA. CDR3 nucleotides: TGTGCCAGCAGCCCCACCGGGACTTCGAACACCGGGGAGCTGTTTTTT. Translated: CASSPTGTSNTGELFF. Looking up the rest from reference TRBV7-3 and TRBJ2-2 gives the full variable domain: GAGVSQTPSNKVTEKGKYVELRCDPISGHTALYWYRQSLGQGPEFLIYFQGTGAADDSGLPNDRFFAVRPEGSVSTLKIQRTERGDSAVYLCASSPTGTSNTGELFFGEGSRLTVL.

The gene calls are TRBV4-3 and TRBJ2-3; 7 bases align to TRBD1. CDR3 length: 14 residues. The ends lost 2 bases at V and 4 bases at J; junction bases unmatched: 3. Germline CDR1 LGHNA, CDR2 YSLEER. CDR3 amino acids: CASSQKRGPDTQYF. CDR3 sequence (DNA): TGCGCCAGCAGCCAAAAGAGGGGGCCAGATACGCAGTATTTT.

This clone was found once. The chain couples TRBV9 to TRBJ2-3; 11 bases agree with TRBD2. The CDR3 runs to 18 residues. The junction had 13 bases not matched to a gene; V was cut back by 4 bases and J by 3 bases. Germline CDR1 and CDR2: SGDLS and YYNGEE. The CDR3 DNA sequence: TGTGCCAGCAGCCTCAGAGAGTCGACTAGCGGGAAGACAGATACGCAGTATTTT. Translating gives CASSLRESTSGKTDTQYF.

The V and J genes are TRBV12-3 or TRBV12-4 and TRBJ1-5; possible D gene TRBD1, 6 bases. V was pared by 3 bases and J by 9 bases, with 12 bases between. The CDR3 contains 13 residues. CDR3 sequence reads: CASSFQGMGPQHF. The CDR3 nucleotides are TGTGCCAGCAGTTTCCAGGGGATGGGGCCCCAGCATTTT.

The V gene is TRBV5-1, the J gene TRBJ2-7, with D possibly being TRBD1 (6 bases). The CDR3 is 14 amino acids. From germline, CDR1 is SGHRS and CDR2 YFSETQ. V lost 3 bases and J lost 6, with 16 bases in between. The DNA for the CDR3 is TGCGCCAGCAGCTCAGGCGGACAGACCCCCGAGCAGTACTTC. This codes for CASSSGGQTPEQYF.

V usage is TRBV7-2 and J usage is TRBJ2-1; 15 nucleotides line up with TRBD2. The V segment lost 5 bases and the J segment 8 bases; nucleotides outside the gene matches: 7. Germline values: CDR1 SGHTA, CDR2 FQGNSA. CDR3 length equals 16 residues. The DNA for the CDR3 is TGTGCCAGCAGCCGGGGACTAGCGGGAGGTAGGGATGAGCAGTTCTTC. Protein sequence: CASSRGLAGGRDEQFF.